This is a list of T cell receptor beta chains from one sample in a study of cytomegalovirus exposure and HLA in healthy donors. Here immunoSEQ multiplex PCR was the method, and the copy in TCRdb shows in-frame clones only, minus some. The table has about 160,000 clones, about 96% seen once. The sample taken for sequencing was PBMCs. These receptors were collected from a woman younger than 35 in good health and CMV-seronegative. Both conserved end residues are trimmed from each CDR3. Each record gives: J gene, V gene, D gene, clone size, CDR3 protein. A D gene is named only where the DNA matches it firmly. The size field is filled for only some rows; it gives once, few, many or a size class.

j_gene: TRBJ1-1; v_gene: TRBV12-2; d_gene: NA; abundance: once; CDR3aa: ASRFGAGSMNTEAF
j_gene: TRBJ1-5; v_gene: TRBV14; d_gene: NA; abundance: NA; CDR3aa: ASSQDPDTSNNGQH
j_gene: TRBJ2-3; v_gene: TRBV7-2; d_gene: TRBD1; abundance: NA; CDR3aa: ASSSGQVSTDTQY
j_gene: TRBJ1-1; v_gene: TRBV12-2; d_gene: NA; abundance: NA; CDR3aa: ASRLEYPGRNTEAF
j_gene: TRBJ2-5; v_gene: TRBV4-2; d_gene: TRBD1; abundance: NA; CDR3aa: ASSLSLYGTGRRETQY
j_gene: TRBJ1-1; v_gene: TRBV15; d_gene: NA; abundance: NA; CDR3aa: ATSTSGGTNTEAF
j_gene: TRBJ1-2; v_gene: TRBV6-5; d_gene: NA; abundance: NA; CDR3aa: ASSYSTGNYGYT
j_gene: TRBJ1-1; v_gene: TRBV7-6; d_gene: TRBD1; abundance: NA; CDR3aa: ASSRTGGNSGTEAF
j_gene: TRBJ2-7; v_gene: TRBV6-1; d_gene: TRBD2; abundance: NA; CDR3aa: ASSEAPTGLAGGRSYEQY
j_gene: TRBJ1-2; v_gene: TRBV19; d_gene: NA; abundance: once; CDR3aa: ASSQGATTNYGYT
j_gene: TRBJ2-5; v_gene: TRBV7-2; d_gene: TRBD2; abundance: NA; CDR3aa: ASSPPSGAKETQY
j_gene: TRBJ2-5; v_gene: TRBV2; d_gene: NA; abundance: NA; CDR3aa: ASRDSQETQY
j_gene: TRBJ2-7; v_gene: TRBV6-1; d_gene: TRBD1; abundance: NA; CDR3aa: ASSGLQGRLRSYEQY
j_gene: TRBJ1-5; v_gene: TRBV4-1; d_gene: NA; abundance: NA; CDR3aa: ASSQLQGGNQPQH
j_gene: TRBJ1-2; v_gene: TRBV4-1; d_gene: NA; abundance: NA; CDR3aa: ASSQDFLNAAASDYGYT
j_gene: TRBJ1-6; v_gene: TRBV6-5; d_gene: TRBD1; abundance: NA; CDR3aa: ASSSRDRGYSPLH
j_gene: TRBJ2-2; v_gene: TRBV13; d_gene: NA; abundance: NA; CDR3aa: ASSLEGRDTGELF
j_gene: TRBJ1-6; v_gene: TRBV10-3; d_gene: NA; abundance: NA; CDR3aa: AISEGTVIGSPLH
j_gene: TRBJ1-1; v_gene: TRBV6-1; d_gene: NA; abundance: NA; CDR3aa: ADGGNTEAF
j_gene: TRBJ2-3; v_gene: TRBV9; d_gene: NA; abundance: NA; CDR3aa: ASSPGDRRTDTQY
j_gene: TRBJ2-7; v_gene: TRBV11-2; d_gene: NA; abundance: NA; CDR3aa: ASSLSEYEQY
j_gene: TRBJ2-3; v_gene: TRBV7-2; d_gene: NA; abundance: NA; CDR3aa: ASSLVGLDTQY